The entry that follows covers one TCR beta chain sequence. The source of the sample is a study of cytomegalovirus exposure and HLA in healthy donors. Method: immunoSEQ multiplex PCR; TCRdb's copy keeps in-frame clones and lacks some. The sample includes under 300,000 clones, 90% of them seen just once. Germline V lookup: CDR1 MRHNA, CDR2 SNTAGT. This CDR3 comprises 15 residues. V lost 3 bases to trimming and J lost 0 bases, with 6 bases between them. Material: PBMCs. This chain uses TRBV6-4 with TRBJ2-6; D is ambiguous. The receptor's source is a woman under 30 in good health and CMV-seronegative. For the CDR3, the DNA is TGTGCCAGCAGTGATGGGCACTCTGGGGCCAACGTCCTGACTTTC. Translating it yields CASSDGHSGANVLTF.